This TCR beta chain stems from a study of T cells in Graves' hyperthyroidism and ophthalmopathy. General study points: Separating ophthalmopathy from stable hyperthyroidism was achieved by a 13 V-J model. Clonotypes that were expanded in thyroid above 0.001 mostly appeared in blood too.

TCR beta CDR3 regions were amplified from RNA transcripts. Using the HTBI primer set, a first-round RT-PCR was run on the TCR CDR3. Each CDR3 protein is one row after TCRdb ran MiXCR on the multiplex PCR reads. The data contain about 560,000 distinct CDR3 sequences, about half of them seen just once; the ten biggest clones take up roughly 8.2%. V was clipped by 1 base and J by 4 bases, with 10 bases between them. The CDR3 has 14 residues. Germline CDR1 reads LNHDA; CDR2 reads SQIVND (reference sequence). Points on this clonotype: The antigen remains undetermined.

Exclusions: uncontrolled infection, other autoimmune disease, pregnancy, lactation. This clonotype was sampled from a woman aged 18-30 years with Graves' hyperthyroidism. The chain employs TRBV19 and TRBJ1-1; D might be TRBD1 (5 bases). The specimen was peripheral blood or thyroid tissue (not recorded which). The CDR3 region has the DNA TGTGCCAGTAGTATAGTTGGGGCTCGCACTGAAGCTTTCTTT. It translates to CASSIVGARTEAFF.